Each of the 22 T cell receptor beta chains below was sequenced from the same sample in a study of post-analysis software for immune sequencing data. Study-wide results and caveats: In patients, a few TRBV segments were more frequent than in controls, with TRBV5-6, TRBV5-1 and TRBV20-1 among them.

Unique molecular identifiers were built into the TCR beta cDNA libraries. TCRdb reanalysed the PCR reads using MiXCR and keeps one entry per CDR3 protein. The sample yields 750,000 to 950,000 distinct CDR3 sequences, around 53% seen once. Antigens for these TCRs are unknown. The specimen sequenced was blood. Source of these receptors: a girl aged 10 to 17 with multiple sclerosis.

The chain recombines TRBV6-5 with TRBJ2-2; D is unresolved. The CDR3 totals 17 residues. The germline V gene encodes CDR1 MNHEY and CDR2 SVGAGI. Trimming took 0 bases from V and 3 from J, leaving 14 bases between them. CDR3 residues: CASSYSTGNSDTGELFF. CDR3 DNA sequence: TGTGCCAGCAGTTACTCCACCGGAAACAGTGACACCGGGGAGCTGTTTTTT.

The V gene is TRBV9, the J gene TRBJ1-1, with 8 bases aligning to TRBD1. The germline V gene has CDR1 SGDLS and CDR2 YYNGEE. There are 15 residues in the CDR3. V dropped 4 bases and J dropped 0; count of bases not matched to a gene: 5. The CDR3 loop reads CASSLQGAMNTEAFF. The CDR3 DNA is TGTGCCAGCAGCTTGCAGGGGGCCATGAACACTGAAGCTTTCTTT.

V and J are TRBV5-1 and TRBJ2-5; 7 bases align to TRBD2. The V segment lost 2 bases and the J segment 4 bases; nucleotides outside the gene matches: 11. There are 16 residues in the CDR3. The germline gives CDR1 SGHRS, CDR2 YFSETQ. The CDR3 is CASSFAVAGEGETQYF. CDR3 DNA sequence: TGCGCCAGCAGCTTTGCCGTTGCGGGGGAAGGAGAGACCCAGTACTTC. Supplemented by reference TRBV5-1 and TRBJ2-5, the full variable domain reads KAGVTQTPRYLIKTRGQQVTLSCSPISGHRSVSWYQQTPGQGLQFLFEYFSETQRNKGNFPGRFSGRQFSNSRSEMNVSTLELGDSALYLCASSFAVAGEGETQYFGPGTRLLVL.

The chain combines TRBV19 with TRBJ1-1, with 8 bases lining up with TRBD1. The germline V gene has CDR1 LNHDA and CDR2 SQIVND (reference sequence). The CDR3 length is 14 residues. The junction had 6 bases not matched to a gene; V was cut back by 6 bases and J by 3 bases. The CDR3: CASSAGGAYTEAFF. The CDR3 DNA reads TGTGCCAGTAGCGCAGGGGGCGCGTACACTGAAGCTTTCTTT.

The chain carries TRBV5-1 and TRBJ2-1; TRBD2 agrees at 8 bases. J gave up 5 bases and V 0 bases, and 7 bases lay outside the gene matches. CDR3 length equals 16 residues. Looked up from germline, CDR1 is SGHRS and CDR2 is YFSETQ. CDR3 sequence reads: CASSLEASGWDNEQFF. CDR3 DNA sequence: TGCGCCAGCAGCTTGGAGGCTAGCGGGTGGGACAATGAGCAGTTCTTC. The full variable domain, its missing parts supplied by reference TRBV5-1 and TRBJ2-1, is KAGVTQTPRYLIKTRGQQVTLSCSPISGHRSVSWYQQTPGQGLQFLFEYFSETQRNKGNFPGRFSGRQFSNSRSEMNVSTLELGDSALYLCASSLEASGWDNEQFFGPGTRLTVL.

This clonotype was seen only a few times. J is TRBJ1-5 and V is TRBV29-1, with D maybe TRBD1 (5 bases). The CDR3 has 15 amino acids. The V end lost 7 bases, the J end lost 0 bases, and 16 bases lay between the germline ends. From germline, CDR1 is SQVTM and CDR2 ANQGSEA. The CDR3, as DNA: TGCAGCGGTACCGGGACGACTTATAGCAATCAGCCCCAGCATTTT. It encodes CSGTGTTYSNQPQHF. Full variable domain (remainder filled in from reference TRBV29-1 and TRBJ1-5): SAVISQKPSRDICQRGTSLTIQCQVDSQVTMMFWYRQQPGQSLTLIATANQGSEATYESGFVIDKFPISRPNLTFSTLTVSNMSPEDSSIYLCSGTGTTYSNQPQHFGDGTRLSIL.

The gene calls are TRBV5-1 and TRBJ1-1; D unclear. The length of the CDR3 is 15 residues. The germline V gene encodes CDR1 SGHRS and CDR2 YFSETQ. Trimming cost V 3 bases and J 1 base, with 13 bases left between them. The CDR3 is CASSWSLRGNTEAFF. The CDR3 region has the DNA TGCGCCAGCAGCTGGTCCCTCCGTGGGAACACTGAAGCTTTCTTT.

The CDR3 sequence is CASSLAGGADRYEQYF. The CDR3 DNA reads as TGTGCCAGCAGCTTAGCGGGGGGGGCAGACCGGTACGAGCAGTACTTC. V usage is TRBV7-6 and J usage is TRBJ2-4; D might be TRBD2 (7 bases). Near its end, the DNA agrees better with TRBJ2-7, so the J call may be wrong. The CDR3 runs 16 residues. Germline V gene lookup returns CDR1 SGHVS and CDR2 FNYEAQ.

This clonotype was seen once. The chain links TRBV12-3 or TRBV12-4 to TRBJ2-1; TRBD2 agrees at 10 bases. With 2 bases clipped from V and 4 bases from J, the junction kept 5 bases outside the gene matches. This CDR3 is built from 16 residues. CDR3 protein: CASSLTTSGRYNEQFF. CDR3 bases: TGTGCCAGCAGTTTAACGACTAGCGGGCGTTACAATGAGCAGTTCTTC.

The chain carries TRBV7-8 and TRBJ2-7, with 8 bases fitting TRBD1. The better agreement between TRBJ2-5 and the DNA end casts doubt on the J call. Germline V gene sequence: CDR1 SGHVS, CDR2 FQNEAQ. The length of the CDR3 is 14 residues. Here the CDR3 DNA reads TGTGCCAGCAGCCCCCGGGACAGGAGGCAGACCCAGTACTTC. Translation: CASSPRDRRQTQYF.

A single count supports this clonotype. One junction end does not reproduce the germline sequence, and a read error may be involved. This rearrangement joins TRBV7-9 to TRBJ2-6; 8 bases agree with TRBD1. This CDR3 has 18 residues. The V gene's germline CDR1 is SEHNR and CDR2 FQNEAQ (reference sequence). CDR3 residues: CASSYGAGGFSGTNVLTF. In DNA form, the CDR3 reads TGTGCCAGCAGCTACGGGGCAGGGGGCTTCTCTGGGACCAACGTCCTGACTTTC.

The gene calls are TRBV12-3 or TRBV12-4 and TRBJ1-2; no clear D gene. V was clipped by 3 bases and J by 4 bases, with 12 bases between them. This CDR3 contains 14 residues. CDR3 residues: CASSFSVDGYGYTF. The DNA for the CDR3 is TGTGCCAGCAGTTTTTCTGTCGATGGCTATGGCTACACCTTC.

The sample holds a few counts of this clonotype. This chain uses TRBV6-4 with TRBJ1-2; the match to TRBD1 covers 7 bases. Trimming cost V 8 bases and J 10 bases; bases outside gene matches: 13. This CDR3 region has 13 residues. Germline V gene lookup returns CDR1 MRHNA and CDR2 SNTAGT. The CDR3 bases are TGTGCCAGCCGAGACCGGGACAGCTCCCCCTACACCTTC. Its translation: CASRDRDSSPYTF.

The genes are TRBV20-1 and TRBJ1-2; no definite D call. The germline V and J ends were trimmed by 8 bases and 2 bases, with 12 bases remaining between them. This CDR3 is built from 12 residues. CDR1 DFQATT and CDR2 SNEGSKA come from the germline V gene (reference sequence). The CDR3 DNA is TGCAGTCCAAAAGCAGGCAACTATGGCTACACCTTC. This gives the protein CSPKAGNYGYTF.

Turning to this clonotype: Relative to the germline gene, one junction end is altered; a read error may explain this. The rearrangement joins TRBV7-9 to TRBJ2-7, with D possibly matching TRBD1 (6 bases). CDR1 is SEHNR and CDR2 is FQNEAQ in the germline V gene (reference sequence). CDR3 length: 13 residues. CDR3 residues: CAGSLGQNYEQYF. The CDR3 DNA reads TGTGCCGGCAGCTTAGGACAGAACTACGAGCAGTACTTC. The full variable domain, in which reference TRBV7-9 and TRBJ2-7 provide the parts outside the CDR3, is DTGVSQNPRHKITKRGQNVTFRCDPISEHNRLYWYRQTLGQGPEFLTYFQNEAQLEKSRLLSDRFSAERPKGSFSTLEIQRTEQGDSAMYLCAGSLGQNYEQYFGPGTRLTVT.

The chain joins TRBV9 to TRBJ2-5, with 8 bases matching TRBD2. The CDR3 sequence is 16 residues long. V was pared by 0 bases and J by 0 bases, with 4 bases of the junction left unmatched. From germline, CDR1 is SGDLS and CDR2 YYNGEE. The CDR3 is CASSVATSGYQETQYF. The CDR3 coding sequence is TGTGCCAGCAGCGTAGCTACTAGCGGATACCAAGAGACCCAGTACTTC.

The CDR3 DNA is TGTGCCATCAGGGGGACTGCCTACGAGCAGTACTTC. Amino acids: CAIRGTAYEQYF. The rearrangement joins TRBV10-3 to TRBJ2-7, with a possible D match to TRBD2 (6 bases). Trimming removed 6 bases at V and 2 bases at J, with 8 bases between. This CDR3 has 12 amino acids. Germline V CDR1 and CDR2: ENHRY, SYGVKD.

This clonotype was picked up a small number of times. This chain connects TRBV15 to TRBJ2-1; TRBD2 matches 10 bases. Germline V lookup: CDR1 LNHNV, CDR2 YYDKDF (reference sequence). This CDR3 spans 15 amino acids. V dropped 4 bases and J dropped 7; count of bases not matched to a gene: 7. DNA of the CDR3: TGTGCCACCAGCATGCTAGCGGGAGAGGGAAATGAGCAGTTCTTC. This translates into CATSMLAGEGNEQFF.

This clonotype was seen only a few times. The chain couples TRBV10-3 to TRBJ2-6, with unresolved D. In germline, CDR1 is ENHRY, CDR2 SYGVKD. V was cut by 11 bases and J by 1 base, with 18 bases left in between. The CDR3 has 16 residues. The CDR3 DNA is TGTGCCCCGGAAGGCCACCCAATATCTGGGGCCAACGTCCTGACTTTC. Translated, it gives CAPEGHPISGANVLTF.

The rearrangement links TRBV29-1 to TRBJ2-7, with 8 bases matching TRBD1. The germline V gene has CDR1 SQVTM and CDR2 ANQGSEA. The CDR3 spans 14 residues. Trimming cost V 6 bases and J 1 base; bases outside gene matches: 8. The CDR3 spells CSVDRDRTSYEQYF. CDR3 bases: TGCAGCGTCGACAGGGACAGGACTTCCTACGAGCAGTACTTC.

The chain recombines TRBV5-1 with TRBJ2-3; TRBD1 matches at 11 bases. The CDR3 has 18 residues. V dropped 4 bases and J dropped 2; count of bases not matched to a gene: 12. CDR1 SGHRS and CDR2 YFSETQ come from the germline V gene. The CDR3 region has the DNA TGCGCCAGCAGCCCCGGGACAGGGGGGTGGAGCGCCACAGATACGCAGTATTTT. Translating it yields CASSPGTGGWSATDTQYF.

The chain carries TRBV15 and TRBJ2-5; possible D gene TRBD2, 6 bases. The CDR3 totals 16 residues. Between the trimmed V and J ends, which lost 1 base and 1 base, there was a span of 13 bases. CDR1 and CDR2 (germline): LNHNV, YYDKDF (reference sequence). CDR3 sequence: CATSRGGSGAQETQYF. Written as DNA, the CDR3 is TGTGCCACCAGCAGAGGAGGTAGCGGAGCCCAAGAGACCCAGTACTTC.